One sample yielded the 25 T cell receptor beta chains listed below, sequenced in a study of pediatric ulcerative colitis. Libraries were prepared by immunoSEQ multiplex PCR; TCRdb keeps only in-frame clonotypes and omits some of them. The data hold over 4,000 clones, with 70% to 90% observed a single time. The material sequenced was blood. These receptors were obtained from a boy younger than 18 with mild ulcerative colitis.

The J gene is TRBJ2-3, the V gene TRBV10-3, with 7 bases fitting TRBD1. Germline CDR1 is ENHRY and CDR2 is SYGVKD. J was trimmed by 1 base and V by 6 bases; bases with no gene match: 4. CDR3 length: 14 amino acids. The CDR3 protein is CAIRKGQRTDTQYF. The CDR3, as DNA: TGTGCCATCAGGAAGGGACAGCGCACAGATACGCAGTATTTT.

This chain uses TRBV4-1 with TRBJ1-5; TRBD1 matches at 7 bases. This CDR3 is 22 amino acids long. Trimming took 0 bases from V and 5 from J; bases not matched to a gene: 25. Germline loops: CDR1 MGHRA, CDR2 YSYEKL. The CDR3 DNA sequence: TGCGCCAGCAGCCAAGAGTTGGGGACAGTCGACCCACCGGGAATTGGGTATCAGCCCCAGCATTTT. This codes for CASSQELGTVDPPGIGYQPQHF.

The rearrangement uses TRBV2 and TRBJ1-1; D may be TRBD1 (6 bases). The CDR3 length is 15 residues. The germline V and J ends were trimmed by 6 bases and 4 bases, with 18 bases remaining between them. Germline V lookup: CDR1 SNHLY, CDR2 FYNNEI. The CDR3 spells CASRAGQPGGTEAFF. The CDR3 DNA sequence: TGTGCCAGCAGGGCCGGACAGCCGGGGGGCACTGAAGCTTTCTTT.

This rearrangement joins TRBV28 to TRBJ2-3; the match to TRBD2 covers 8 bases. This CDR3 has 17 amino acids. The junction had 10 bases not matched to a gene; V was cut back by 3 bases and J by 2 bases. Germline V gene lookup returns CDR1 MDHEN and CDR2 SYDVKM. CDR3 sequence reads: CASSLFSGKRATDTQYF. In DNA, the CDR3 is TGTGCCAGCAGTTTGTTTAGCGGGAAACGGGCCACAGATACGCAGTATTTT.

In its sample, this clone was seen once. The genes are TRBV4-2 and TRBJ2-7, with D perhaps matching TRBD2 (6 bases). Trimming removed 5 bases at V and 5 bases at J, with 13 bases between. The CDR3 contains 13 residues. The V gene's germline CDR1 is LGHNA and CDR2 YNFKEQ. The CDR3 region has the DNA TGTGCCAGCAGCTTGGCGCGGGGTCACGAGCAGTACTTC. Its protein is CASSLARGHEQYF.

The chain uses TRBV7-8 and TRBJ2-3; 10 bases map to TRBD2. The trim removed 5 bases at V and 1 base at J, leaving 6 bases unmatched. This CDR3 is 16 amino acids long. Germline lookup yields CDR1 SGHVS and CDR2 FQNEAQ. CDR3 nucleotide sequence: TGTGCCAGCAGCCAAGATCTAGCGGGAGGCACAGATACGCAGTATTTT. Amino acids: CASSQDLAGGTDTQYF.

The table lists this clone with a count of one. The chain has TRBV28 and TRBJ1-1; D is perhaps TRBD1 (5 bases). V gave up 5 bases and J gave up 1 base, with 14 bases separating them. The CDR3 length is 15 residues. Per the germline V gene, CDR1 is MDHEN and CDR2 is SYDVKM. The CDR3 here is CASSRGPTANTEAFF. The CDR3 DNA sequence: TGTGCCAGCAGTCGAGGGCCGACAGCGAACACTGAAGCTTTCTTT.

The CDR3 nucleotides are TGTGCCAGCAGTGGGGGACAGGGGAATAGAAACACCATATATTTT. Amino acid sequence: CASSGGQGNRNTIYF. This sequence joins TRBV2 and TRBJ1-3, with 10 bases lining up with TRBD1. The V segment lost 4 bases and the J segment 5 bases; nucleotides outside the gene matches: 5. The CDR3 runs to 15 residues. CDR1 SNHLY and CDR2 FYNNEI come from the germline V gene.

This sequence joins TRBV18 and TRBJ1-4, with D possibly being TRBD1 (5 bases). The CDR3 is 16 amino acids. The germline V gene encodes CDR1 KGHSH and CDR2 LQKENI. V lost 6 bases and J lost 2, with 16 bases in between. As DNA, the CDR3 is TGTGCCAGCTCCCGGGGGACCGCAGCTACTAATGAAAAACTGTTTTTT. Translation gives CASSRGTAATNEKLFF.

J is TRBJ1-2 and V is TRBV29-1, with TRBD1 matching 8 bases. The ends lost 6 bases at V and 9 bases at J; junction bases unmatched: 9. The CDR3 extends over 12 amino acids. The germline gives CDR1 SQVTM, CDR2 ANQGSEA. The CDR3 DNA follows: TGCAGCGTAAAGGACAGGGAAATTAGCTACACCTTC. It is translated as CSVKDREISYTF.

The chain recombines TRBV19 with TRBJ1-5; tentatively, D is TRBD1 (5 bases). Trimming removed 10 bases at V and 1 base at J, with 14 bases between. Germline V CDR1 and CDR2: LNHDA, SQIVND (reference sequence). This CDR3 has 14 residues. The CDR3 sequence is CATTGGRSNQPQHF. CDR3 nucleotide sequence: TGTGCCACCACTGGGGGACGGAGCAATCAGCCCCAGCATTTT. Complete variable domain (other parts from reference TRBV19 and TRBJ1-5): DGGITQSPKYLFRKEGQNVTLSCEQNLNHDAMYWYRQDPGQGLRLIYYSQIVNDFQKGDIAEGYSVSREKKESFPLTVTSAQKNPTAFYLCATTGGRSNQPQHFGDGTRLSIL.

CDR3 protein: CASSFQREVGYEQFF. The CDR3 DNA follows: TGTGCCAGCAGTTTCCAGCGGGAGGTTGGGTATGAGCAGTTCTTC. The chain is built from TRBV28 and TRBJ2-1; TRBD2 aligns across 9 bases. Germline V gives CDR1 MDHEN, CDR2 SYDVKM. This CDR3 contains 15 residues. V trimming: 3 bases; J trimming: 8 bases; junction bases outside the gene matches: 8.

The chain has TRBV27 and TRBJ2-7, with a possible D match to TRBD1 (5 bases). Germline V CDR1 and CDR2: MNHEY, SMNVEV (reference sequence). Trimming took off 7 bases at V and 2 bases at J, with 15 bases between the two ends. The CDR3 loop spans 14 amino acids. CDR3 loop: CASMGQGWTYEQYF. CDR3 coding DNA: TGTGCCAGCATGGGTCAGGGATGGACCTACGAGCAGTACTTC.

The chain couples TRBV5-1 to TRBJ2-7, with a tentative D call TRBD2 (5 bases). CDR1 is SGHRS, CDR2 YFSETQ, per germline. CDR3 size: 14 residues. V lost 5 bases to trimming and J lost 4 bases, with 16 bases between them. CDR3 sequence reads: CASRNGHGVYEQYF. The CDR3 DNA follows: TGCGCCAGCAGGAACGGGCACGGGGTTTACGAGCAGTACTTC. The entire variable domain, with the rest obtained from reference TRBV5-1 and TRBJ2-7, is as follows: KAGVTQTPRYLIKTRGQQVTLSCSPISGHRSVSWYQQTPGQGLQFLFEYFSETQRNKGNFPGRFSGRQFSNSRSEMNVSTLELGDSALYLCASRNGHGVYEQYFGPGTRLTVT.

This clone was counted once. The chain links TRBV5-6 to TRBJ2-1; tentatively, D is TRBD1 or TRBD2 (5 bases each). Germline CDR1 reads SGHDT; CDR2 reads YYEEEE. The CDR3 length is 15 residues. Trimming stripped 0 bases from V and 4 bases from J, with 11 bases between. This CDR3 is CASSLAIEGYNEQFF. The CDR3 DNA reads TGTGCCAGCAGCTTGGCTATCGAGGGGTACAATGAGCAGTTCTTC.

This clone occurred a few times. The chain combines TRBV5-1 with TRBJ1-1; D is possibly TRBD1 (6 bases). V lost 0 bases, J lost 11 bases, and 8 bases lay in between. The V gene's germline CDR1 is SGHRS and CDR2 YFSETQ. This CDR3 is 11 amino acids long. The CDR3 spells CASSLEGVAFF. Written as DNA, the CDR3 is TGCGCCAGCAGCTTGGAGGGGGTGGCTTTCTTT.

This clone was seen only once. The J gene is TRBJ2-3, the V gene TRBV11-3; D may be TRBD2 (6 bases). CDR3 length: 17 amino acids. Germline CDR1 is SGHNT and CDR2 is YENEEA. Trimming removed 5 bases at V and 1 base at J, with 19 bases between. DNA of the CDR3: TGTGCCAGCAGCCTCCAGTCGGGAGCGGTGGGCACAGATACGCAGTATTTT. It translates to CASSLQSGAVGTDTQYF.

The V call is TRBV7-6, the J call TRBJ2-1, with a possible D match to TRBD1 (5 bases). Germline-derived CDR1 and CDR2 are SGHVS and FNYEAQ. The ends were cut back, 5 bases at V and 6 bases at J, with 20 bases in the middle. This CDR3 has 16 amino acids. The CDR3 is CASSLVSQGTGNEQFF. In nucleotides, the CDR3 is TGTGCCAGCAGCCTCGTGAGCCAGGGAACGGGCAATGAGCAGTTCTTC. Combining the CDR3 with reference TRBV7-6 and TRBJ2-1 gives the whole variable domain GAGVSQSPRYKVTKRGQDVALRCDPISGHVSLYWYRQALGQGPEFLTYFNYEAQQDKSGLPNDRFSAERPEGSISTLTIQRTEQRDSAMYRCASSLVSQGTGNEQFFGPGTRLTVL.

This clone showed up just once. The genes are TRBV2 and TRBJ2-7; the D call may be TRBD1 or TRBD2 (6 bases each). The V gene lost 7 bases and the J gene lost 5 bases, with 12 bases spanning the gap. CDR1 SNHLY and CDR2 FYNNEI come from the germline V gene. The CDR3 consists of 12 residues. The CDR3 region has the DNA TGTGCCAGCAATTCGGGGGCGAACGAGCAGTACTTC. Protein sequence: CASNSGANEQYF.

The chain links TRBV18 to TRBJ1-4; 7 nucleotides line up with TRBD1. V was pared by 5 bases and J by 6 bases, with 9 bases of the junction left unmatched. There are 15 residues in the CDR3. Germline V gene lookup returns CDR1 KGHSH and CDR2 LQKENI. CDR3 sequence: CASSSSTGRYEKLFF. As DNA, the CDR3 is TGTGCCAGCTCATCGTCGACAGGGAGGTATGAAAAACTGTTTTTT.

The chain links TRBV6-1 to TRBJ2-2, with TRBD1 matching 10 bases. CDR3 length: 14 residues. Trimming cost V 6 bases and J 3 bases; bases outside gene matches: 1. The germline V gene has CDR1 MNHNS and CDR2 SASEGT. In DNA, the CDR3 is TGTGCCAGCAGGGGACAGGGGTACACCGGGGAGCTGTTTTTT. Translating gives CASRGQGYTGELFF.

The chain is built from TRBV6-1 and TRBJ1-2; 10 bases map to TRBD1. The germline V gene encodes CDR1 MNHNS and CDR2 SASEGT. The ends lost 6 bases at V and 8 bases at J; junction bases unmatched: 9. The CDR3 length is 14 residues. This CDR3 reads CASRRQGAGRGYTF. CDR3 coding DNA: TGTGCCAGCAGACGACAGGGGGCTGGTAGAGGCTACACCTTC.

With regard to this clone: Its ends do not fully match the called genes, so a read error is possible. The V and J genes are TRBV4-1 and TRBJ2-7; TRBD2 is a possible D gene (5 bases). The CDR3 covers 13 residues. Germline CDR1 and CDR2: MGHRA and YSYEKL. CDR3 in DNA: TGCGCCAGCAGCCAAGGTCAACAGCGGAACCCCTCTTTC. Its translation: CASSQGQQRNPSF.

The CDR3 loop is CASTRGGNTGELFF. The CDR3 DNA sequence: TGTGCCAGCACAAGGGGGGGAAACACCGGGGAGCTGTTTTTT. The chain has TRBV28 and TRBJ2-2; a weak D match, TRBD2 (7 bases). The CDR3 is 14 amino acids. CDR1 and CDR2 from the germline V gene are MDHEN and SYDVKM. The germline V and J ends were trimmed by 7 bases and 2 bases, with 11 bases remaining between them.

The chain joins TRBV28 to TRBJ2-2; 8 bases agree with TRBD1. With 6 bases clipped from V and 3 bases from J, the junction kept 15 bases outside the gene matches. Germline V gene lookup returns CDR1 MDHEN and CDR2 SYDVKM. The CDR3 has 18 residues. CDR3 amino acids: CASRGFYRTGLYTGELFF. CDR3 DNA sequence: TGTGCCAGCAGGGGATTCTATAGGACAGGGCTGTACACCGGGGAGCTGTTTTTT.